This TCR beta chain was recovered during a study of blood T cell repertoires in COVID-19. Turning to the study itself: Donors in the United States, Italy and Spain gave samples during acute or convalescent COVID-19. T cells, B-cell-depleted T cells, or PBMCs provided the cDNA or gDNA that served as material.

Per the original methods: Nucleated cell number was recorded as an estimate derived from reference gene primer amplification. Some clones are missing from TCRdb's copy, which holds only in-frame ones; the method was immunoSEQ multiplex PCR. V and J calls and clone size follow that table, whereas D and trimming were derived from the DNA. This sample carries more than 60,000 clones, 84% of them seen once, and the ten largest clones take 3.5% to 4%. This CDR3 spans 19 amino acids. CDR1 is SGHTA and CDR2 is FQGNSA in the germline V gene. V dropped 6 bases and J dropped 6; count of bases not matched to a gene: 16.

V usage is TRBV7-2 and J usage is TRBJ2-5, with 16 bases that match TRBD2. This receptor was identified in a man aged 50 to 59 with acute or convalescent COVID-19. Sequencing was done on a sample of peripheral blood. The CDR3 region is CASSSSVTPGLAGGKTQYF. The CDR3 DNA sequence: TGTGCCAGCAGTTCTTCTGTAACACCGGGACTAGCGGGAGGGAAGACCCAGTACTTC.